This TCR beta chain appears in the sequencing data of a study of blood T cell repertoires in COVID-19. The Seattle patients joined while their infection was active and were tracked longitudinally afterward. Original analysis: Estimation of nucleated cell counts relied on the amplification of reference gene primers. This table comes from immunoSEQ multiplex PCR, and its TCRdb copy is limited to in-frame clones, with some not included. Clone size and the V and J calls come from that table; the DNA yielded D and trimming. The sample lists under 75,000 clones, 72% occurring once. This CDR3 region has 18 residues. V gave up 5 bases and J gave up 1 base, with 20 bases separating them. Germline CDR1 and CDR2: LNHDA and SQIVND (reference sequence).

This chain joins TRBV19 and TRBJ2-2; D might be TRBD1 (5 bases). The sequenced sample was peripheral blood. The receptor was derived from a woman in her seventies with COVID-19, enrolled during active disease. CDR3 DNA sequence: TGTGCCAGTAGTCCAGGGAAATTTGCGGAGATGAACACCGGGGAGCTGTTTTTT. Its protein product is CASSPGKFAEMNTGELFF.